This is a list of T cell receptor beta chains from one sample in a study of T cells in Graves' hyperthyroidism and ophthalmopathy. In TCRdb, the multiplex PCR reads were re-called with MiXCR into one record per CDR3 protein. Here the sample spans 500,000 to 550,000 distinct CDR3 sequences, roughly 20% being singletons. What was sequenced was blood. The receptors were sampled from a young man with Graves' hyperthyroidism. Both conserved end residues are part of each CDR3. The D gene is left open where the match is weak. Clone size, where shown, is once, few, many, or a class for clones that have expanded.

few,NA,TRBV10-3,TRBJ2-4,CAISLGGLNIQYF,TGTGCCATCAGTCTTGGGGGCCTCAACATTCAGTACTTC
NA,NA,TRBV18,TRBJ1-2,CASSPSGATYGYTF,TGTGCCAGCTCTCCTTCCGGGGCCACCTATGGCTACACCTTC
many,NA,TRBV28,TRBJ1-5,CASSARGVGMKSQPQHF,TGTGCCAGCAGTGCTCGGGGGGTCGGAATGAAATCTCAGCCCCAGCATTTT
many,NA,TRBV12-3/TRBV12-4,TRBJ1-1,CASSLPGRGNTEAFF,TGTGCCAGCAGTTTACCCGGACGGGGGAACACTGAAGCTTTCTTT
few,TRBD1,TRBV18,TRBJ2-7,CASSPGQAAYEQYF,TGTGCCAGCTCACCCGGACAGGCCGCCTACGAGCAGTACTTC
few,NA,TRBV6-1,TRBJ2-2,CASSRTRAQTGELFF,TGTGCCAGCAGCCGGACCCGAGCCCAGACCGGGGAGCTGTTTTTT
many,TRBD2,TRBV28,TRBJ2-2,CASSLGLAVYTGELFF,TGTGCCAGCAGTTTAGGGCTAGCGGTTTACACCGGGGAGCTGTTTTTT
NA,NA,TRBV2,TRBJ1-1,CASKASYRELHTEAFF,TGTGCCAGCAAAGCCAGCTACAGGGAGCTTCACACTGAAGCTTTCTTT
many,NA,TRBV6-5,TRBJ2-7,CASRRTVLGEQYF,TGTGCCAGCAGGCGGACAGTCCTTGGCGAGCAGTACTTC
NA,NA,TRBV12-3/TRBV12-4,TRBJ2-7,CASSRTFGTADEQYF,TGTGCCAGCAGTCGTACGTTCGGGACGGCAGACGAGCAGTACTTC
NA,NA,TRBV10-1,TRBJ2-7,CASSEHRVEQYF,TGCGCCAGCAGTGAGCACCGGGTCGAGCAGTACTTC
NA,TRBD1,TRBV6-5,TRBJ2-7,CASSTLTGDGYEQYF,TGTGCCAGCAGTACTCTCACAGGGGACGGGTACGAGCAGTACTTC
NA,NA,TRBV6-1,TRBJ1-3,CASSVRPGNTIYF,TGTGCCAGCAGTGTACGGCCGGGAAACACCATATATTTT
many,TRBD1,TRBV28,TRBJ2-7,CASSHPNSNRGPSYEQYF,TGTGCCAGCAGTCACCCAAATTCTAACAGGGGGCCTTCCTACGAGCAGTACTTC
NA,TRBD1,TRBV20-1,TRBJ2-5,CSARWTGRGETQYF,TGCAGTGCTAGGTGGACAGGGCGGGGAGAGACCCAGTACTTC
once,NA,TRBV12-3/TRBV12-4,TRBJ1-5,CASSLGLGRQPQHF,TGTGCCAGCAGTTTAGGGCTAGGGCGTCAGCCTCAGCATTTT
NA,TRBD1,TRBV7-9,TRBJ2-2,CACKQGAGTGELFF,TGTGCCTGTAAACAGGGGGCAGGCACCGGGGAGCTGTTTTTT
few,TRBD1,TRBV5-6,TRBJ1-1,CASSTGGQLQAFF,TGTGCCAGCAGCACGGGGGGACAGCTTCAAGCTTTCTTT
NA,NA,TRBV19,TRBJ1-5,CASSIVGGVMWPQHF,TGTGCCAGTAGTATAGTTGGAGGTGTTATGTGGCCCCAGCATTTT
NA,TRBD1,TRBV28,TRBJ1-3,CASSPWTGPSGNTIYF,TGTGCCAGCAGTCCTTGGACAGGGCCCTCTGGAAACACCATATATTTT
many,NA,TRBV6-5,TRBJ1-1,CASSYSINAMNTEAFF,TGTGCCAGCAGTTACTCAATTAACGCAATGAACACTGAAGCTTTCTTT
many,TRBD1,TRBV28,TRBJ2-5,CASPVKRQGDQETQYF,TGTGCCAGCCCAGTTAAGAGACAGGGGGACCAAGAGACCCAGTACTTC
NA,NA,TRBV30,TRBJ1-2,CAWSVRLTVFYGYTF,TGTGCCTGGAGTGTACGGTTGACAGTATTTTATGGCTACACCTTC
many,NA,TRBV6-1,TRBJ1-1,CASRATMNTEAFF,TGTGCCAGCAGGGCAACGATGAACACTGAAGCTTTCTTT
NA,TRBD2,TRBV27,TRBJ2-2,CASSLGTSGGNTGELFF,TGTGCCAGCAGTTTGGGTACTAGCGGGGGGAACACCGGGGAGCTGTTTTTT
NA,NA,TRBV13,TRBJ1-2,CVSFRTGNYGYTF,TGTGTCAGCTTCCGAACAGGGAACTATGGCTACACCTTC
NA,NA,TRBV18,TRBJ2-6,CASSPQEGNPGANVLTF,TGTGCCAGCTCACCACAGGAGGGAAACCCTGGGGCCAACGTCCTGACTTTC
many,TRBD1,TRBV19,TRBJ1-1,CASVQGAGTEAFF,TGTGCCAGTGTACAGGGGGCTGGAACTGAAGCTTTCTTT
many,TRBD1,TRBV29-1,TRBJ1-1,CSVADRGGEAFF,TGCAGCGTCGCGGACAGGGGGGGAGAAGCTTTCTTT
many,NA,TRBV6-5,TRBJ1-2,CASSPAARSRADGYTF,TGTGCCAGCAGTCCCGCCGCGCGTAGCCGGGCCGATGGCTACACCTTC
many,NA,TRBV7-9,TRBJ1-1,CASSSSTLNTEAFF,TGTGCCAGCAGCTCCTCTACACTGAACACTGAAGCTTTCTTT
many,NA,TRBV12-3/TRBV12-4,TRBJ1-1,CASSRAGNTEAFF,TGTGCCAGCAGCCGAGCAGGTAACACTGAAGCTTTCTTT
NA,TRBD1,TRBV12-3/TRBV12-4,TRBJ1-2,CASSLRDREGGYGYTF,TGTGCCAGCAGTTTAAGGGACAGGGAGGGCGGCTATGGCTACACCTTC
many,NA,TRBV27,TRBJ2-7,CASSLSITYEQYF,TGTGCCAGCAGTTTATCGATAACCTACGAGCAGTACTTC
NA,NA,TRBV20-1,TRBJ2-5,CSARGGANTDQETQYF,TGCAGTGCTAGAGGGGGAGCTAATACCGACCAAGAGACCCAGTACTTC
many,TRBD1,TRBV6-2/TRBV6-3,TRBJ2-7,CASSSLPPDRGEEQYF,TGTGCCAGCAGTTCGCTTCCTCCGGACAGGGGCGAAGAGCAGTACTTC
many,NA,TRBV27,TRBJ2-7,CASSSGPSSYEQYF,TGTGCCAGCAGTTCCGGGCCTAGCTCCTACGAGCAGTACTTC
many,NA,TRBV12-3/TRBV12-4,TRBJ2-5,CASSYFGGSQETQYF,TGTGCCAGCAGTTACTTTGGAGGGTCCCAAGAGACCCAGTACTTC
once,TRBD1,TRBV3-1,TRBJ2-7,CASSRLTGSSYEQYF,TGTGCCAGCAGCCGGCTGACAGGGAGCTCCTACGAGCAGTACTTC
NA,NA,TRBV29-1,TRBJ2-5,CSVEVAESETQYF,TGCAGCGTTGAAGTGGCGGAGAGCGAGACCCAGTACTTC
NA,TRBD2,TRBV28,TRBJ2-7,CASSVTSGGGYEQYF,TGTGCCAGCAGCGTCACTAGCGGGGGGGGATACGAGCAGTACTTC
many,NA,TRBV28,TRBJ1-1,CASSSPHQVTRTEAFF,TGTGCCAGCAGTTCCCCGCACCAGGTGACTCGGACTGAAGCTTTCTTT
many,NA,TRBV12-3/TRBV12-4,TRBJ2-7,CASTDSYEQYF,TGTGCCAGTACTGACTCCTACGAGCAGTACTTC
many,NA,TRBV10-3,TRBJ2-2,CAIREHDRSGELFF,TGTGCCATCAGAGAACACGACAGGTCCGGGGAGCTGTTTTTT
many,TRBD1,TRBV28,TRBJ1-2,CATREDRGLYGYTF,TGTGCCACCCGAGAGGACAGGGGGCTCTATGGCTACACCTTC
once,NA,TRBV2,TRBJ2-7,CASRGRYEQYF,TGTGCCAGCAGAGGACGCTACGAGCAGTACTTC
many,TRBD1,TRBV6-1,TRBJ2-7,CASRDSVTYEQYF,TGTGCCAGCCGGGACAGTGTTACCTACGAGCAGTACTTC
many,NA,TRBV7-9,TRBJ1-5,CASSLDGEGNQPQHF,TGTGCCAGCAGCTTAGACGGAGAGGGTAATCAGCCCCAGCATTTT
many,NA,TRBV6-1,TRBJ1-2,CASSVGVLSGYTF,TGTGCCAGCAGCGTTGGGGTTCTGAGTGGCTACACCTTC
few,TRBD1,TRBV19,TRBJ1-1,CASSPLKLQGHTEAFF,TGTGCCAGTAGTCCCCTAAAACTACAGGGGCACACTGAAGCTTTCTTT
once,NA,TRBV12-3/TRBV12-4,TRBJ2-7,CASSRQGGPYEQYF,TGTGCCAGCAGCCGACAGGGAGGGCCCTACGAGCAGTACTTC
many,TRBD1,TRBV28,TRBJ1-1,CASSPTGVGTEAFF,TGTGCCAGCAGTCCGACAGGGGTGGGCACTGAAGCTTTCTTT
many,NA,TRBV28,TRBJ1-2,CASSLVRRQGLRVYGYTF,TGTGCCAGCAGTTTAGTCCGGAGGCAGGGGCTAAGGGTCTATGGCTACACCTTC
NA,TRBD1,TRBV12-3/TRBV12-4,TRBJ1-3,CASSIGQGSSGNTIYF,TGTGCCAGCAGTATAGGACAGGGGAGCTCTGGAAACACCATATATTTT
many,NA,TRBV12-3/TRBV12-4,TRBJ1-2,CASSSSNRRILYGYTF,TGTGCCAGCAGTTCCTCAAACCGGAGGATTCTGTATGGCTACACCTTC
many,NA,TRBV5-1,TRBJ2-2,CASSLPGGKDTGELFF,TGCGCCAGCAGCCTTCCTGGGGGTAAAGACACCGGGGAGCTGTTTTTT
many,NA,TRBV13,TRBJ2-7,CASSFRSYEQYF,TGTGCCAGCAGTTTTAGGTCCTACGAGCAGTACTTC
NA,NA,TRBV28,TRBJ1-2,CASTQSGFGYTF,TGTGCCAGCACGCAGTCGGGTTTTGGCTACACCTTC
many,TRBD1,TRBV9,TRBJ2-5,CASSTQGSETQYF,TGTGCCAGCAGCACACAGGGGTCGGAGACCCAGTACTTC